Below, 8 T cell receptor beta chains from the same sample are listed, as sequenced in a study of beta chain features in type 1 diabetes. Reverse transcribing all isolated RNA meant expressed TCRB transcripts were sequenced. Measured with immunoSEQ multiplex PCR; TCRdb has only the in-frame clones, and not every one. The sample gives under 300,000 clones, 25% to 30% of which show up once; 3.5% to 4% is in the top ten. The source material was central memory CD4+ T cells from blood. The receptors were sampled from a man aged 25 to 40 in good health.

The V call is TRBV2, the J call TRBJ2-1, with 7 bases matching TRBD1. The CDR3 covers 15 residues. J lost 6 bases, V lost 3 bases, and 8 bases had no gene match. From germline, CDR1 is SNHLY and CDR2 FYNNEI. As DNA, the CDR3 is TGTGCCAGCAGTGAGGGGACAGCCCGGGGCAATGAGCAGTTCTTC. As protein: CASSEGTARGNEQFF.

In DNA, the CDR3 is TGTGCCACCAGCAGGAGACAGGTTTCCTACGAGCAGTACTTC. It yields the protein CATSRRQVSYEQYF. The rearrangement joins TRBV15 to TRBJ2-7; possible D gene TRBD1, 6 bases. From germline, CDR1 is LNHNV and CDR2 YYDKDF (reference sequence). This CDR3 spans 14 amino acids. V was shortened by 3 bases and J by 1 base, with 10 bases between the two germline ends.

In regard to this clone: The same CDR3 arises from other DNA sequences in this sample as well. The chain is built from TRBV9 and TRBJ2-5; 8 bases are a match to TRBD2. Germline V gene lookup returns CDR1 SGDLS and CDR2 YYNGEE. The CDR3 has 15 amino acids. The V gene end was trimmed by 0 bases and the J gene end by 4 bases; junction bases not matched to a gene: 5. The CDR3 bases are TGTGCCAGCAGCGTAGACAGCGGGAGAGGAGAGACCCAGTACTTC. Residues: CASSVDSGRGETQYF.

V gene TRBV30 combines with J gene TRBJ1-3; D gene unclear. The CDR3 covers 15 residues. The V and J ends lost 4 bases and 0 bases respectively, with 13 bases between them. Germline V gives CDR1 GTSNPN, CDR2 SVGIG (reference sequence). CDR3 region: CAWTAVISSGNTIYF. CDR3 nucleotides: TGTGCCTGGACGGCGGTAATTAGCTCTGGAAACACCATATATTTT.

The rearrangement joins TRBV29-1 to TRBJ2-5; 9 bases are a match to TRBD2. Losses at the gene ends were 3 bases for V and 5 bases for J; bases not matched to a gene: 16. The CDR3 runs 17 residues. The germline gives CDR1 SQVTM, CDR2 ANQGSEA. CDR3 nucleotides: TGCAGCGTTGACCCATGGGGGAGTAGCGGGAGTGCGGAGACCCAGTACTTC. It yields the protein CSVDPWGSSGSAETQYF.

This clone was detected a few times. A far larger clone is one base from this, pointing to a likely read error. This chain uses TRBV7-2 with TRBJ2-7; 10 nucleotides align to TRBD1. Trimming cost V 5 bases and J 1 base; bases outside gene matches: 8. CDR1 and CDR2 (germline): SGHTA, FQGNSA. CDR3 length equals 16 residues. Here the CDR3 reads CASSPRGGQGSYEQYF. The CDR3 DNA follows: TGTGCCAGCAGCCCACGGGGGGGACAGGGGTCCTACGAGCAGTACTTC.

The chain employs TRBV7-9 and TRBJ2-7; the match to TRBD2 covers 10 bases. Per the germline V gene, CDR1 is SEHNR and CDR2 is FQNEAQ (reference sequence). The CDR3 contains 15 residues. Trimming took 8 bases from V and 7 from J; bases not matched to a gene: 14. The CDR3 loop reads CASSRTSGPSGEQYF. As DNA, the CDR3 is TGTGCCAGCTCACGGACTAGCGGCCCTTCGGGGGAGCAGTACTTC.

The chain is built from TRBV10-1 and TRBJ1-6; D is perhaps TRBD1 (6 bases). V lost 0 bases to trimming and J lost 14 bases, with 14 bases between them. Germline CDR1 reads WNHNN; CDR2 reads SYGVQD (reference sequence). The CDR3 sequence is 14 residues long. The CDR3: CASSESRGQGTLHF. The CDR3 nucleotides are TGCGCCAGCAGTGAGTCGAGAGGGCAGGGGACCCTCCACTTT.